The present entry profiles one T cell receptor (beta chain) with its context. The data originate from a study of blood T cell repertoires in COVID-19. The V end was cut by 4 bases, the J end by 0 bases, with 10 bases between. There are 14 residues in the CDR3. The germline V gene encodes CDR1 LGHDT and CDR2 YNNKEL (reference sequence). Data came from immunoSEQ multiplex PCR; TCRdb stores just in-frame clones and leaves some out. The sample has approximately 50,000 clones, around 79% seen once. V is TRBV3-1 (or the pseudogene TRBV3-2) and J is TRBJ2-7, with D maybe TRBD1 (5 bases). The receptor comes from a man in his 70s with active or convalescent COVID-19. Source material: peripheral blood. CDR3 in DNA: TGTGCCAGCAGCCCACAGGTCAGCTCCTACGAGCAGTACTTC. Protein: CASSPQVSSYEQYF.